Listed below are T cell receptor beta chains from one sample, sequenced in a study of CD8+ T cells in alopecia areata. TCRdb keeps only in-frame clones here, not all; method: immunoSEQ multiplex PCR. The sample consists of over 95,000 clones, 60% to 65% of them appearing once. Source: CD8+ T cells sorted from blood, taken at week 4, from a patient treated with tofacitinib. The receptors originated from a human donor with alopecia areata. Both conserved end residues are part of each CDR3. Not every row has a clone size; where given, it reads once, few, many or a size class.

clone_size,v_call,cdr3_aa
NA,TRBV5-6,CASSPAGTTFVGELFF
NA,TRBV13,CASSGGQGAKNIQYF
NA,TRBV27,CATPPQRYYEQYF
NA,TRBV29-1,CSVLDRSNYGYTF
NA,TRBV29-1,CSVKIYGYEQYF
NA,TRBV29-1,CSVPGDSYEQYF
NA,TRBV15,CATSRDMGASYNEQFF
NA,TRBV5-6,CASSLGQGQNIQYF
few,TRBV5-6,CASSLSDSYTF
NA,TRBV5-1,CASSLGEVQETQYF
NA,TRBV13,CASSLGSLGGYTF
few,TRBV7-9,CASRRQGQTDEQYF
NA,TRBV6-1,CASRLGQINTEAFF
many,TRBV4-3,CASSPGTSGSDTQYF
NA,TRBV28,CASRGLAGTNTGELFF
few,TRBV27,CASKTQGETQYF
NA,TRBV29-1,CSVGITGVNGYTF
NA,TRBV9,CASSVWDTGELFF
NA,TRBV4-2,CASSLRGSGGASETQYF
NA,TRBV27,CASRGSYGYTF
NA,TRBV30,CASSSGTPLYEQYF
NA,TRBV27,CASSPGRTELFF
few,TRBV5-1,CASSPPTAIGNEQFF
few,TRBV2,CASSEVGSGYYGYTF
NA,TRBV27,CASSLAPGDRFNSPLHF
NA,TRBV27,CASSLSGPMNTEAFF
NA,TRBV5-1,CASSWGTAGDSPLHF
NA,TRBV6-5,CASRARGAQETQYF
NA,TRBV30,CAWSILAGLANEQFF
NA,TRBV27,CASSPGPGDYEQYF
few,TRBV29-1,CSVGRDNYYNEQFF
once,TRBV7-2,CASSPDGGTNTGELFF
few,TRBV30,CAWDVNTGELFF
NA,TRBV27,CASSLGPWGSEQFF
NA,TRBV7-9,CASSLAAGRGRGVGTQYF
once,TRBV2,CASSGLASSYNEQFF
NA,TRBV29-1,CSAQTDTPPPGYGYTF
few,TRBV4-2,CASSPGQGSTEAFF
NA,TRBV25-1,CASQGQPYQAFF
NA,TRBV7-9,CASTPTGQMNTEAFF
few,TRBV9,CASSFASGQPYEQYF
NA,TRBV4-3,CASSQVPERLAGDNEQFF